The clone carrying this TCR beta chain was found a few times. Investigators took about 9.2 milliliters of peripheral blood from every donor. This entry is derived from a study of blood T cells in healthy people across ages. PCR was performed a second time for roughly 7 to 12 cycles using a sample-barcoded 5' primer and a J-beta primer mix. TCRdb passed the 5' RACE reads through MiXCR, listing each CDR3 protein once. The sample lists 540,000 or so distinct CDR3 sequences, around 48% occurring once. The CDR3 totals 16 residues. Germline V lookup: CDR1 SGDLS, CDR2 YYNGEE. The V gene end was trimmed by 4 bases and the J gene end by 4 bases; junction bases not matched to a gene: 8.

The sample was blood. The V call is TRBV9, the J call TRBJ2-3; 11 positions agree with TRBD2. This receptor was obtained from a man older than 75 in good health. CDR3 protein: CASSPLAGGIPDTQYF. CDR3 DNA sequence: TGTGCCAGCAGCCCCCTAGCGGGGGGAATCCCAGATACGCAGTATTTT.